The sequence of this TCR beta chain was determined in a study of post-analysis software for immune sequencing data. Findings of the study overall: Patients carried five TRBV segments more frequently than controls did, and TRBV5-6, TRBV5-1 and TRBV20-1 were among them.

The CDR3 covers 12 residues. The germline gives CDR1 SGHKS, CDR2 YYEKEE (reference sequence). Built from TCR beta cDNA, the libraries had unique molecular identifiers in them. A single record per CDR3 protein comes from TCRdb applying MiXCR to the PCR reads. The data show hundreds of thousands of distinct CDR3 sequences, 25% to 30% seen once. This clonotype turned up a few times. What it recognizes is unknown. This chain connects TRBV5-5 to TRBJ2-7; D gene unclear. The J call may be incorrect, as the DNA end agrees better with TRBJ2-5. Sequenced material: blood. The origin of this receptor is a girl between 5 and 17 years old with multiple sclerosis. CDR3 nucleotide sequence: TGTGCCAGCAGCCCCCACCGGGAGACCCAGTACTTC. Encoded protein: CASSPHRETQYF.